This is a list of T cell receptor beta chains from one sample in a study of control samples from healthy donors and cancer patients. Produced via immunoSEQ multiplex PCR; TCRdb's table is partial and in-frame only. Of about 150,000 clones listed, 90% to 95% are singletons. The sample was blood. The receptors were gathered from a woman aged 30 to 39 in good health. Each CDR3 is given with its conserved first and last residue. The D gene is left open where the match is weak. Clone sizes are given selectively: once, few, many, or a class where the clone is expanded.

CDR3 DNA: TGCGCCAGCAGCTTAGCACAGGGAATTTCACCCCTCCACTTT; CDR3 protein: CASSLAQGISPLHF; clone size: -; D gene: -; J gene: TRBJ1-6; V gene: TRBV5-1; CDR3 length: 14
CDR3 DNA: TGTGCCAGCAGTTTGGGACGTCTGGAAAAACTGTTTTTT; CDR3 protein: CASSLGRLEKLFF; clone size: -; D gene: -; J gene: TRBJ1-4; V gene: TRBV28; CDR3 length: 13
CDR3 DNA: TGTGCCAGCAGCTTAAGTCTAGCGGGAGGTCAGGGGGAGCTGTTTTTT; CDR3 protein: CASSLSLAGGQGELFF; clone size: once; D gene: TRBD2; J gene: TRBJ2-2; V gene: TRBV7-3; CDR3 length: 16
CDR3 DNA: TGTGCCAGCAGTGCCCAGGGGGCAAAAGGAAACACCATATATTTT; CDR3 protein: CASSAQGAKGNTIYF; clone size: -; D gene: TRBD1; J gene: TRBJ1-3; V gene: TRBV2; CDR3 length: 15
CDR3 DNA: TGTGCCAGCTCAACGACCGCCGGGACTAGCTTCTACAATGAGCAGTTCTTC; CDR3 protein: CASSTTAGTSFYNEQFF; clone size: -; D gene: TRBD2; J gene: TRBJ2-1; V gene: TRBV18; CDR3 length: 17
CDR3 DNA: TGTGCCAGCAGCCCCATAGCGGGAGAAAACACAGATACGCAGTATTTT; CDR3 protein: CASSPIAGENTDTQYF; clone size: -; D gene: TRBD2; J gene: TRBJ2-3; V gene: TRBV7-6; CDR3 length: 16
CDR3 DNA: TGTGCCAGCAGCGCGCGGTTGAACACTGAAGCTTTCTTT; CDR3 protein: CASSARLNTEAFF; clone size: once; D gene: -; J gene: TRBJ1-1; V gene: TRBV7-2; CDR3 length: 13
CDR3 DNA: TGTGCCAGCAGCTTGTCCCCGATAGACTCCTACGAGCAGTACTTC; CDR3 protein: CASSLSPIDSYEQYF; clone size: -; D gene: -; J gene: TRBJ2-7; V gene: TRBV7-2; CDR3 length: 15
CDR3 DNA: TGTGCCAGCAGCTTAGATCTGGGACAGGGTAACTATGGCTACACCTTC; CDR3 protein: CASSLDLGQGNYGYTF; clone size: -; D gene: TRBD1; J gene: TRBJ1-2; V gene: TRBV11-2; CDR3 length: 16
CDR3 DNA: TGTGCCAGCAGCCAACGATCGGGACAGGCTAACTATGGCTACACCTTC; CDR3 protein: CASSQRSGQANYGYTF; clone size: -; D gene: TRBD1; J gene: TRBJ1-2; V gene: TRBV3-1/TRBV3-2; CDR3 length: 16
CDR3 DNA: TGTGCCAGTAGTATGGGTGGGTCGTGGGAAAAACTGTTTTTT; CDR3 protein: CASSMGGSWEKLFF; clone size: -; D gene: -; J gene: TRBJ1-4; V gene: TRBV19; CDR3 length: 14
CDR3 DNA: TGCGCCAGCAGCTTACTAGCGGGAGGTTCTGTCCACGAGCAGTACTTC; CDR3 protein: CASSLLAGGSVHEQYF; clone size: -; D gene: TRBD2; J gene: TRBJ2-7; V gene: TRBV5-1; CDR3 length: 16
CDR3 DNA: TGTGCCAGCAGTTCCACACAAGCAGGGGAAGGCTACTACGAGCAGTACTTC; CDR3 protein: CASSSTQAGEGYYEQYF; clone size: -; D gene: -; J gene: TRBJ2-7; V gene: TRBV27; CDR3 length: 17
CDR3 DNA: TGTGCCAGCAGCTTAGCGTCGACAGGGTTGGCTAATGAAAAACTGTTTTTT; CDR3 protein: CASSLASTGLANEKLFF; clone size: -; D gene: TRBD1; J gene: TRBJ1-4; V gene: TRBV7-9; CDR3 length: 17
CDR3 DNA: TGTGCCAGCAGTTTTTCGGGAGAAAATCAGCCCCAGCATTTT; CDR3 protein: CASSFSGENQPQHF; clone size: -; D gene: -; J gene: TRBJ1-5; V gene: TRBV28; CDR3 length: 14
CDR3 DNA: TGTGCTAGCAGACTAGCGGGACAAGAGACCCAGTACTTC; CDR3 protein: CASRLAGQETQYF; clone size: -; D gene: TRBD2; J gene: TRBJ2-5; V gene: TRBV7-7; CDR3 length: 13
CDR3 DNA: TGTGCCAGCAGTTTGTCGGGACAGATCTATGGCTACACCTTC; CDR3 protein: CASSLSGQIYGYTF; clone size: -; D gene: TRBD1; J gene: TRBJ1-2; V gene: TRBV27; CDR3 length: 14
CDR3 DNA: TGTGCCAGCAGCTTTCGAGGGGGCACTGAAGCTTTCTTT; CDR3 protein: CASSFRGGTEAFF; clone size: -; D gene: -; J gene: TRBJ1-1; V gene: TRBV5-4; CDR3 length: 13
CDR3 DNA: TGTGCCAGCAGTTTCATCCGGGACAGCTACGAGCAGTACTTC; CDR3 protein: CASSFIRDSYEQYF; clone size: -; D gene: TRBD1; J gene: TRBJ2-7; V gene: TRBV28; CDR3 length: 14
CDR3 DNA: TGTGCCAGCAGTTCCTACAGGGGCAGGGTCCAGCATTTT; CDR3 protein: CASSSYRGRVQHF; clone size: -; D gene: TRBD1; J gene: TRBJ1-5; V gene: TRBV28; CDR3 length: 13
CDR3 DNA: TGCGCCAGCAGCCAAGATCACACTGAAGCTTTCTTT; CDR3 protein: CASSQDHTEAFF; clone size: once; D gene: -; J gene: TRBJ1-1; V gene: TRBV4-1; CDR3 length: 12
CDR3 DNA: TGCGCCAGCAGCTTTGCCAGGGGGCTATCCTACGAGCAGTACTTC; CDR3 protein: CASSFARGLSYEQYF; clone size: -; D gene: TRBD1; J gene: TRBJ2-7; V gene: TRBV5-1; CDR3 length: 15
CDR3 DNA: TGTGCCAGCGCCGGGACAGTTAGCAATCAGCCCCAGCATTTT; CDR3 protein: CASAGTVSNQPQHF; clone size: -; D gene: TRBD1; J gene: TRBJ1-5; V gene: TRBV6-5; CDR3 length: 14
CDR3 DNA: TGTGCCAGCAGCCAAGGACGGGGCTTAGGAAACACCATATATTTT; CDR3 protein: CASSQGRGLGNTIYF; clone size: -; D gene: -; J gene: TRBJ1-3; V gene: TRBV2; CDR3 length: 15
CDR3 DNA: TGTGCCAGCTCATCGTCCGAATTAAACACTGAAGCTTTCTTT; CDR3 protein: CASSSSELNTEAFF; clone size: -; D gene: -; J gene: TRBJ1-1; V gene: TRBV18; CDR3 length: 14
CDR3 DNA: TGTGCCAGCAGTCAGCGGACTAGCGGTCTATACAATGAGCAGTTCTTC; CDR3 protein: CASSQRTSGLYNEQFF; clone size: -; D gene: TRBD2; J gene: TRBJ2-1; V gene: TRBV6-2/TRBV6-3; CDR3 length: 16
CDR3 DNA: TGTGCCAGTAGCCCCACTGGACAGCCCCAGCATTTT; CDR3 protein: CASSPTGQPQHF; clone size: -; D gene: -; J gene: TRBJ1-5; V gene: TRBV19; CDR3 length: 12
CDR3 DNA: TGTGCCAGCAGTGGATCAGCCAGAAGCTCCTACAATGAGCAGTTCTTC; CDR3 protein: CASSGSARSSYNEQFF; clone size: -; D gene: -; J gene: TRBJ2-1; V gene: TRBV28; CDR3 length: 16
CDR3 DNA: TGTGCCAGCAGTTTCACCGGGACCCCGGTCTCTGAAGCTTTCTTT; CDR3 protein: CASSFTGTPVSEAFF; clone size: -; D gene: -; J gene: TRBJ1-1; V gene: TRBV28; CDR3 length: 15
CDR3 DNA: TGTGCCAGCAGTTTCCGGGGCTACAATGAGCAGTTCTTC; CDR3 protein: CASSFRGYNEQFF; clone size: once; D gene: -; J gene: TRBJ2-1; V gene: TRBV28; CDR3 length: 13
CDR3 DNA: TGTGCCAGCAGCTTAGTGGAGGGCACCGGGGAGCTGTTTTTT; CDR3 protein: CASSLVEGTGELFF; clone size: -; D gene: -; J gene: TRBJ2-2; V gene: TRBV7-8; CDR3 length: 14
CDR3 DNA: TGCAGCGTTCCTGGGCGGAGCTCCTACGAGCAGTACTTC; CDR3 protein: CSVPGRSSYEQYF; clone size: -; D gene: -; J gene: TRBJ2-7; V gene: TRBV29-1; CDR3 length: 13
CDR3 DNA: TGTGCCAGCAGTTCAATCCCCGGGACTAGCGGGAGAGCTGGCGGGCGAACTAGCACAGATACGCAGTATTTT; CDR3 protein: CASSSIPGTSGRAGGRTSTDTQYF; clone size: -; D gene: TRBD2; J gene: TRBJ2-3; V gene: TRBV11-2; CDR3 length: 24
CDR3 DNA: TGTGCCAGCAGCCCCCGGGACAGCCTAAATGAGTTCTTC; CDR3 protein: CASSPRDSLNEFF; clone size: -; D gene: TRBD1; J gene: TRBJ2-1; V gene: TRBV7-9; CDR3 length: 13
CDR3 DNA: TGTGCCAGCAGCCTAAGATCTGGGGCCAACGTCCTGACTTTC; CDR3 protein: CASSLRSGANVLTF; clone size: -; D gene: -; J gene: TRBJ2-6; V gene: TRBV3-1/TRBV3-2; CDR3 length: 14
CDR3 DNA: TGTGCCAGCAGTTTGGGCTACGAGCAGTACTTC; CDR3 protein: CASSLGYEQYF; clone size: -; D gene: -; J gene: TRBJ2-7; V gene: TRBV12-3/TRBV12-4; CDR3 length: 11
CDR3 DNA: TGTGCCAGCAGCAAGGACAGGCGAGGCGAGCAGTACTTC; CDR3 protein: CASSKDRRGEQYF; clone size: -; D gene: TRBD1; J gene: TRBJ2-7; V gene: TRBV9; CDR3 length: 13
CDR3 DNA: TGTGCCATTAATCAGGGGACTAGCGACACCGGGGAGCTGTTTTTT; CDR3 protein: CAINQGTSDTGELFF; clone size: few; D gene: TRBD2; J gene: TRBJ2-2; V gene: TRBV10-3; CDR3 length: 15
CDR3 DNA: TGTGCCAGCCAAAGCGGGCCGGAGGCAGAGACCCAGTACTTC; CDR3 protein: CASQSGPEAETQYF; clone size: -; D gene: -; J gene: TRBJ2-5; V gene: TRBV5-4; CDR3 length: 14
CDR3 DNA: TGCGCCAGCAGCTTGGAGCGGACAGGAATTCACGAGCAGTACTTC; CDR3 protein: CASSLERTGIHEQYF; clone size: -; D gene: TRBD1; J gene: TRBJ2-7; V gene: TRBV5-1; CDR3 length: 15
CDR3 DNA: TGTGCCAGCAGCGTCGGGGGAGGGCCGTCGGACGAGCAGTACTTC; CDR3 protein: CASSVGGGPSDEQYF; clone size: -; D gene: TRBD2; J gene: TRBJ2-7; V gene: TRBV9; CDR3 length: 15
CDR3 DNA: TGCGCCAGCAGCTTCCTGGGGCGGGAGGGCCACGCAGATACGCAGTATTTT; CDR3 protein: CASSFLGREGHADTQYF; clone size: -; D gene: TRBD2; J gene: TRBJ2-3; V gene: TRBV5-1; CDR3 length: 17
CDR3 DNA: TGCAGCGTTGGTAGCGGGAGGATCGAAGCGAACACCGGGGAGCTGTTTTTT; CDR3 protein: CSVGSGRIEANTGELFF; clone size: -; D gene: TRBD2; J gene: TRBJ2-2; V gene: TRBV29-1; CDR3 length: 17
CDR3 DNA: TGTGCCACCAGCAGAGATCCTTTAAACACCATATATTTT; CDR3 protein: CATSRDPLNTIYF; clone size: -; D gene: -; J gene: TRBJ1-3; V gene: TRBV15; CDR3 length: 13
CDR3 DNA: TGTGCCAGCAGTACCACAGGGGGCAAATACAATGAGCAGTTCTTC; CDR3 protein: CASSTTGGKYNEQFF; clone size: -; D gene: TRBD1; J gene: TRBJ2-1; V gene: TRBV28; CDR3 length: 15
CDR3 DNA: TGTGCCAGCAGTCCCCCGGGACTAGCCTACGAGCAGTACTTC; CDR3 protein: CASSPPGLAYEQYF; clone size: -; D gene: TRBD2; J gene: TRBJ2-7; V gene: TRBV28; CDR3 length: 14
CDR3 DNA: TGCGCCAGCAGTGAGTCGAGGGTATGCGGGGGCGCTTGGTACGAGCAGTACTTC; CDR3 protein: CASSESRVCGGAWYEQYF; clone size: -; D gene: -; J gene: TRBJ2-7; V gene: TRBV10-1; CDR3 length: 18
CDR3 DNA: TGTGCCAGCAGCTGGACGGGTAGCGTGGACGAGCAGTACTTC; CDR3 protein: CASSWTGSVDEQYF; clone size: -; D gene: -; J gene: TRBJ2-7; V gene: TRBV5-4; CDR3 length: 14
CDR3 DNA: TGCGCCAGCAGCCAAGATGGGGAGCCAGGGGGCTCCTACAATGAGCAGTTCTTC; CDR3 protein: CASSQDGEPGGSYNEQFF; clone size: -; D gene: TRBD1; J gene: TRBJ2-1; V gene: TRBV4-1; CDR3 length: 18
CDR3 DNA: TGTGCCAGCAGCGGTTTGGAGGGGGCTGGAAACACCATATATTTT; CDR3 protein: CASSGLEGAGNTIYF; clone size: once; D gene: -; J gene: TRBJ1-3; V gene: TRBV9; CDR3 length: 15
CDR3 DNA: TGTGCCAGCAGCGTCGATAAGGGAGGCTCCTACAATGAGCAGTTCTTC; CDR3 protein: CASSVDKGGSYNEQFF; clone size: -; D gene: -; J gene: TRBJ2-1; V gene: TRBV14; CDR3 length: 16
CDR3 DNA: TGTGCCAGCAGTGAAGTGAGCGGGAGTTTCGATGAGCAGTTCTTC; CDR3 protein: CASSEVSGSFDEQFF; clone size: -; D gene: TRBD2; J gene: TRBJ2-1; V gene: TRBV6-1; CDR3 length: 15
CDR3 DNA: TGTGCCAGCAGTCCGCCGGACGACAGGGGGGGCTCCTACGAGCAGTACTTC; CDR3 protein: CASSPPDDRGGSYEQYF; clone size: -; D gene: TRBD1; J gene: TRBJ2-7; V gene: TRBV28; CDR3 length: 17
CDR3 DNA: TGCGCCAGCAGCCAGGCCGGACTAGCGGGCGGCGATACGCAGTATTTT; CDR3 protein: CASSQAGLAGGDTQYF; clone size: -; D gene: TRBD2; J gene: TRBJ2-3; V gene: TRBV4-1; CDR3 length: 16